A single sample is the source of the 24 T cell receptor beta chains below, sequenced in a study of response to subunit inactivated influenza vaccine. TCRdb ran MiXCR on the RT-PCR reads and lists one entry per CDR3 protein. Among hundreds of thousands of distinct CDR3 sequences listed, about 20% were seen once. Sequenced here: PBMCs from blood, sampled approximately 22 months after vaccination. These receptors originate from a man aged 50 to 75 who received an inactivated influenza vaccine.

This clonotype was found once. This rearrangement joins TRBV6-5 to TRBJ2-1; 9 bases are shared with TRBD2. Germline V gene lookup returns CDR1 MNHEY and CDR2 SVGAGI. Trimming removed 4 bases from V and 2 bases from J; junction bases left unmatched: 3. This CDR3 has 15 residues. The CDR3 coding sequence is TGTGCCAGCAGTTGGGCGGGAGGGGCCTACAATGAGCAGTTCTTC. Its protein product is CASSWAGGAYNEQFF.

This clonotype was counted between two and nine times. CDR3 region: CAISDLTGKSYEQYF. The DNA for the CDR3 is TGTGCCATCAGTGATTTGACAGGGAAATCCTACGAGCAGTACTTC. This chain uses TRBV10-3 with TRBJ2-7; 7 bases agree with TRBD1. The J segment lost 1 base and the V segment lost 3 bases, leaving 6 bases of the junction unmatched. The CDR3 has 15 residues. Germline values: CDR1 ENHRY, CDR2 SYGVKD.

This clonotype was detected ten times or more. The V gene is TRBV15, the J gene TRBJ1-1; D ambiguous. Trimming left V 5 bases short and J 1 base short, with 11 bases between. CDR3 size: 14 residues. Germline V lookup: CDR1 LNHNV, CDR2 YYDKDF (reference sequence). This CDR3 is CATSFPNRNTEAFF. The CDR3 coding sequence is TGTGCCACCAGCTTCCCGAACAGGAACACTGAAGCTTTCTTT.

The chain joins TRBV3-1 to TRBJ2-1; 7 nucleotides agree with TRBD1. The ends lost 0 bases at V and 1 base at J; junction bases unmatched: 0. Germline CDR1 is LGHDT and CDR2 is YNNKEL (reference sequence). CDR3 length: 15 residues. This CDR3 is CASSQETGSYNEQFF. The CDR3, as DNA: TGTGCCAGCAGCCAAGAGACAGGGTCCTACAATGAGCAGTTCTTC.

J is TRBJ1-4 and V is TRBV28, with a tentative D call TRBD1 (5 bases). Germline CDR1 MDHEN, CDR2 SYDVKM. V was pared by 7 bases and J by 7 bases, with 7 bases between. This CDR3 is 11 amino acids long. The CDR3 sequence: CASKQGEKLFF. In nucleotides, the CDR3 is TGTGCCAGCAAGCAGGGTGAAAAACTGTTTTTT. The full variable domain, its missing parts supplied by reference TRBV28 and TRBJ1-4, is DVKVTQSSRYLVKRTGEKVFLECVQDMDHENMFWYRQDPGLGLRLIYFSYDVKMKEKGDIPEGYSVSREKKERFSLILESASTNQTSMYLCASKQGEKLFFGSGTQLSVL.

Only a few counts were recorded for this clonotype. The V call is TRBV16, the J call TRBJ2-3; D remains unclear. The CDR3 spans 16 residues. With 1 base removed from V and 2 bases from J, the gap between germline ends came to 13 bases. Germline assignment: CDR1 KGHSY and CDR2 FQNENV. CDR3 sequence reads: CASSQLFGQNTDTQYF. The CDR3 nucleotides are TGTGCCAGCAGCCAATTATTCGGGCAGAACACAGATACGCAGTATTTT.

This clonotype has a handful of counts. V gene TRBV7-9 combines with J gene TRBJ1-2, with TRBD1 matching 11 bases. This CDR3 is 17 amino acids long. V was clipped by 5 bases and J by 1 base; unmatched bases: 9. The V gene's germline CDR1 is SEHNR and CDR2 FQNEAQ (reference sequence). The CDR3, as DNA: TGTGCCAGCAGCGGGGGACAGGGGGGCGTAGTTAACTATGGCTACACCTTC. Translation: CASSGGQGGVVNYGYTF.

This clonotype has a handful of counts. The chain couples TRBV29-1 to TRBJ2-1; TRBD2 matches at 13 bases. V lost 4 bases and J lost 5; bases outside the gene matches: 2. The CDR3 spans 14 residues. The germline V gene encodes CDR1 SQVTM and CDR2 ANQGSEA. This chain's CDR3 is CSVAGLAGDNEQFF. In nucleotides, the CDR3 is TGCAGCGTTGCCGGACTAGCGGGAGACAATGAGCAGTTCTTC.

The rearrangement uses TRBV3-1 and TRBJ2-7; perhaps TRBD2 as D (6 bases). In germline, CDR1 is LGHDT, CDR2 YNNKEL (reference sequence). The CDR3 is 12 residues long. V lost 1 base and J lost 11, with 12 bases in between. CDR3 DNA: TGTGCCAGCAGCCAAGGCGGTGGCGGGGAGTACTTC. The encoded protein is CASSQGGGGEYF.

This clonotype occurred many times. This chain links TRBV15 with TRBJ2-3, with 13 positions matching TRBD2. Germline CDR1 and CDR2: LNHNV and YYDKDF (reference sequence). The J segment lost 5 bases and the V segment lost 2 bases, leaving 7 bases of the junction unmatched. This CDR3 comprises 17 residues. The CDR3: CATSRPRTSGSLDTQYF. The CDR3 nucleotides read TGTGCCACCAGCAGACCACGGACTAGCGGGAGCTTAGATACGCAGTATTTT.

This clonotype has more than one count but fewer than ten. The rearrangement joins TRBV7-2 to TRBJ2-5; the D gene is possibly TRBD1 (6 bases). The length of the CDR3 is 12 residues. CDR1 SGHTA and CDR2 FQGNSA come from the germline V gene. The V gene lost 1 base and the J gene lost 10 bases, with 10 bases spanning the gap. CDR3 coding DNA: TGTGCCAGCAGCTTAGAACTAGGGGGCCAGTACTTC. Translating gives CASSLELGGQYF. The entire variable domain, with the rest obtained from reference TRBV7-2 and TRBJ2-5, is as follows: GAGVSQSPSNKVTEKGKDVELRCDPISGHTALYWYRQSLGQGLEFLIYFQGNSAPDKSGLPSDRFSAERTGGSVSTLTIQRTQQEDSAVYLCASSLELGGQYFGPGTRLLVL.

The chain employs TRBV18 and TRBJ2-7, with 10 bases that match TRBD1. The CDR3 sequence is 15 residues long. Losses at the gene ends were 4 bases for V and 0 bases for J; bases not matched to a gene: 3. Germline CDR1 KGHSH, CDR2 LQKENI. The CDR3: CASSRDRGPSYEQYF. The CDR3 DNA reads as TGTGCCAGCTCACGAGACAGGGGGCCCTCCTACGAGCAGTACTTC. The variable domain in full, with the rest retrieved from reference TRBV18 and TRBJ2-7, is NAGVMQNPRHLVRRRGQEARLRCSPMKGHSHVYWYRQLPEEGLKFMVYLQKENIIDESGMPKERFSAEFPKEGPSILRIQQVVRGDSAAYFCASSRDRGPSYEQYFGPGTRLTVT.

CDR3 nucleotides: TGTGCCAGCAGCGTAGGACCGGGACCCTCCCCTGCATCTAATGAAAAACTGTTTTTT. This gives the protein CASSVGPGPSPASNEKLFF. This chain uses TRBV9 with TRBJ1-4; possibly TRBD1 for D (5 bases). Trimming stripped 0 bases from V and 3 bases from J, with 21 bases between. This CDR3 is 19 amino acids long. Germline CDR1 is SGDLS and CDR2 is YYNGEE.

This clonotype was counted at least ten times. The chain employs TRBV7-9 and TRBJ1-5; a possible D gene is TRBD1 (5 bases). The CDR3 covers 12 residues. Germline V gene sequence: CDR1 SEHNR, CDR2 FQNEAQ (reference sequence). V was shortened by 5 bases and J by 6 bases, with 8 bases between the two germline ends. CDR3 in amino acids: CASSQGSQPQHF. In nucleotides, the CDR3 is TGTGCCAGCAGCCAGGGTTCTCAGCCCCAGCATTTT.

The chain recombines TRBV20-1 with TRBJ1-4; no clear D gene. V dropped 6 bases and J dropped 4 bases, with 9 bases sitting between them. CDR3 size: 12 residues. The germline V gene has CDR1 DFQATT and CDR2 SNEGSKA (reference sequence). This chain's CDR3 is CSASTDNEKLFF. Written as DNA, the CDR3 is TGCAGTGCCTCCACGGATAATGAAAAACTGTTTTTT.

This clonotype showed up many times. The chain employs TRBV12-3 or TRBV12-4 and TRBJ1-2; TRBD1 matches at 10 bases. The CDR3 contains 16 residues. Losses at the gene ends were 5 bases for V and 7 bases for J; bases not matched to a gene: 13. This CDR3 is CASSAGTGDILVGYTF. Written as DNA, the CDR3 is TGTGCCAGCAGTGCCGGGACAGGGGATATTTTAGTTGGCTACACCTTC.

In DNA form, the CDR3 reads TGCAGTGCTTCTCTTGGACAGGGCAACAAAAACATTCAGTACTTC. This translates into CSASLGQGNKNIQYF. The chain is built from TRBV20-1 and TRBJ2-4, with TRBD1 matching 8 bases. The CDR3 covers 15 residues. Germline V gene lookup returns CDR1 DFQATT and CDR2 SNEGSKA (reference sequence). Trimming cost V 5 bases and J 3 bases; bases outside gene matches: 9.

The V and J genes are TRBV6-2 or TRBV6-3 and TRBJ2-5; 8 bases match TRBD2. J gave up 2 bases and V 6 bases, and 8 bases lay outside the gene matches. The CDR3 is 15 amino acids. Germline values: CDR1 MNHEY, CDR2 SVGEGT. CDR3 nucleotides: TGTGCCAGCAGCTACGGACTAGCAGGACAAGAGACCCAGTACTTC. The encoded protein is CASSYGLAGQETQYF.

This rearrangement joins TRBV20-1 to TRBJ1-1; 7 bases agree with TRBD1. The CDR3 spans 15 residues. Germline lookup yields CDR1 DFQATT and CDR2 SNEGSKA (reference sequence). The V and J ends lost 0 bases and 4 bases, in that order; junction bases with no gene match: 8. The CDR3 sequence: CSARDWETGSTEAFF. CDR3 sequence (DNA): TGCAGTGCTAGAGATTGGGAGACAGGGAGCACTGAAGCTTTCTTT.

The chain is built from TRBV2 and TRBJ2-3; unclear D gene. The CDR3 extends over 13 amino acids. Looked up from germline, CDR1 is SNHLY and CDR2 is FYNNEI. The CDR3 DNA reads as TGTGCAGTAGAGACCTATAGCACAGATACGCAGTATTTT. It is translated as CAVETYSTDTQYF.

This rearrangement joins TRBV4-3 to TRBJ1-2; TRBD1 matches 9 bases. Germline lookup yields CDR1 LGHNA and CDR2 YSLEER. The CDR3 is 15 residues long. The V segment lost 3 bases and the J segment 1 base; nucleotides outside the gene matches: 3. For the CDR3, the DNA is TGCGCCAGCAGCCAGGGACAGGGTTTTAACTATGGCTACACCTTC. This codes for CASSQGQGFNYGYTF.

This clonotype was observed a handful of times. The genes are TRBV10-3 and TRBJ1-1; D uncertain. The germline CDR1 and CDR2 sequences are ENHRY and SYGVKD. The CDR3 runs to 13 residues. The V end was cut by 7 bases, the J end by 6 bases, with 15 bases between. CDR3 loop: CAINIGSGSEAFF. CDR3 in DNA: TGTGCCATCAATATTGGTAGCGGATCTGAAGCTTTCTTT.

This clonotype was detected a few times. The CDR3 DNA reads TGTGCCAGCAGTTCGAACAGACAGGGTCTCAGAGACACTGAAGCTTTCTTT. Translation gives CASSSNRQGLRDTEAFF. J is TRBJ1-1 and V is TRBV27; 7 bases agree with TRBD1. V lost 4 bases and J lost 3; bases outside the gene matches: 14. This CDR3 spans 17 amino acids. Looked up from germline, CDR1 is MNHEY and CDR2 is SMNVEV (reference sequence).

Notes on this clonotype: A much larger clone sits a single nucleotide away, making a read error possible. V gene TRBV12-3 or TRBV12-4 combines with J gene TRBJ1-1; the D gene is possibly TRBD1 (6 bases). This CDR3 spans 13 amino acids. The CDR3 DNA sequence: TGTGCCAGCAATTACAGGGAGGGGACTGAAGCTTTATTT. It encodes CASNYREGTEALF.